The rows below give T cell receptor beta chains drawn from one sample of a study of molecular identifiers for immune sequencing clone quantification. TCRdb processed the PCR reads anew with MiXCR; each CDR3 protein has one entry. The data show 350,000 or so distinct CDR3 sequences, over 20% seen once. Sequenced input: naive CD8+ T cells from blood, with Jurkat cell RNA spiked in. The source of these receptors is a human donor in good health. Some libraries in this study had Jurkat cell RNA spiked in. Both conserved end residues are part of each CDR3. The D gene is left open where the match is weak. Expanded clones get a size class; other rows say once, few or many, or leave the size out.

abundance | d_gene | j_gene | v_gene | CDR3nt | CDR3aa
few | . | TRBJ1-5 | TRBV3-2 | TGTGCCAGCAGCCAAGAAGGGAAGAGGGCGGGGGACCAGCCCCAGCATTTT | CASSQEGKRAGDQPQHF
. | TRBD2 | TRBJ2-3 | TRBV3-1 | TGTGCCAGCAGCCTCCCGACCGGGACTAGCGGTTTCACAGATACGCAGTATTTT | CASSLPTGTSGFTDTQYF
many | TRBD1 | TRBJ1-2 | TRBV13 | TGTGCCAGCAGCTTAGACAGGGGGCCCTCTGGCTACACCTTC | CASSLDRGPSGYTF
many | . | TRBJ1-5 | TRBV7-6 | TGTGCCAGCAGCTTAGAGGGGAGGGCCCAGCATTTT | CASSLEGRAQHF
many | . | TRBJ1-5 | TRBV7-9 | TGTGCCAGCAGCCCAGCGGACGACCTTTATAGCAATCAGCCCCAGCATTTT | CASSPADDLYSNQPQHF
. | TRBD2 | TRBJ2-1 | TRBV20-1 | TGCAGTGCTAGAGGGGGGGGGGTTACCTACAATGAGCAGTTCTTC | CSARGGGVTYNEQFF
few | TRBD2 | TRBJ2-1 | TRBV12-3/TRBV12-4 | TGTGCCAGCAGTAGGATAGCGGGGGGGCCCGATGAGCAGTTCTTC | CASSRIAGGPDEQFF
few | . | TRBJ2-1 | TRBV4-1 | TGCGCCAGCAGCCAAGAGGTGGGGGGCCCTAGAAATGAGCAGTTCTTC | CASSQEVGGPRNEQFF
. | . | TRBJ1-4 | TRBV7-9 | TGTGCCAGCAGTACCCCGGGATTGGGTGAAAAACTGTTTTTT | CASSTPGLGEKLFF
few | . | TRBJ2-6 | TRBV6-2/TRBV6-3 | TGTGCCAGCAAGGTTGCGTTTGGGACTCATGCTGAGGGGGCCAACGTCCTGACTTTC | CASKVAFGTHAEGANVLTF
. | . | TRBJ1-6 | TRBV6-5 | TGTGCCAGCAGTTTAGACAGGATTTATAATTCACCCCTCCACTTT | CASSLDRIYNSPLHF
. | . | TRBJ2-1 | TRBV14 | TGTGCCAGCGGCCAAGAGGTATGGACTGAAAATGAGCAGTTCTTC | CASGQEVWTENEQFF
many | . | TRBJ2-1 | TRBV7-3 | TGTGCCAGCAGCATTCTTCTGGGGAATGAGCAGTTCTTC | CASSILLGNEQFF
few | . | TRBJ2-7 | TRBV7-9 | TGTGCCAGCAGCTTAGACGAATTCGCCTACGAGCAGTACTTC | CASSLDEFAYEQYF
. | TRBD1 | TRBJ1-1 | TRBV27 | TGTGCCAGCAGTACGTACAGGGGATTTTACACTGAAGCTTTCTTT | CASSTYRGFYTEAFF
. | TRBD2 | TRBJ2-1 | TRBV7-2 | TGTGCCAGCAGTCGAGTAGCGGGACTTACTAATGAGCAGTTCTTC | CASSRVAGLTNEQFF
many | . | TRBJ1-6 | TRBV20-1 | TGCAGTGCTAGAGATTTAGACAGAACCTCCTATAATTCACCCCTCCACTTT | CSARDLDRTSYNSPLHF
many | TRBD2 | TRBJ2-1 | TRBV12-3/TRBV12-4 | TGTGCCAGCAGACAACTAGCGGATGAGCAGTTCTTC | CASRQLADEQFF
many | . | TRBJ1-1 | TRBV29-1 | TGCAGCGTTGCGGATATGAACACTGAAGCTTTCTTT | CSVADMNTEAFF
. | TRBD1 | TRBJ1-6 | TRBV6-1 | TGTGCCAGCAGTGAAGTTGGGACAGTCTCACCCCTCCACTTT | CASSEVGTVSPLHF